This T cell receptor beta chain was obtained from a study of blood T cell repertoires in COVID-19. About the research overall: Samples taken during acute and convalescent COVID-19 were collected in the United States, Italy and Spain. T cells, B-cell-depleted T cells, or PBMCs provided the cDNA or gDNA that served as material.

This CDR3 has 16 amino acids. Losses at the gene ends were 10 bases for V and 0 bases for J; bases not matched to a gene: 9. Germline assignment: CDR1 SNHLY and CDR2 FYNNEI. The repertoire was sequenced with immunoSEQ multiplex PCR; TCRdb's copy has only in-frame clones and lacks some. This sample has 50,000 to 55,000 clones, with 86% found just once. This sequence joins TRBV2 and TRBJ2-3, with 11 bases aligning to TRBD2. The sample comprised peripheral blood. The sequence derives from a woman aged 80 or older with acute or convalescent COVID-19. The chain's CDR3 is CAIRLGLAVSTDTQYF. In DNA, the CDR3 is TGTGCCATACGCTTGGGACTAGCGGTTAGCACAGATACGCAGTATTTT.